A single sample is the source of the 16 T cell receptor beta chains below, sequenced in a study of blood T cell repertoires in COVID-19. Using immunoSEQ multiplex PCR, the repertoire was profiled, and TCRdb retains in-frame clones only, with some absent. The sample includes 350,000 to 450,000 clones, roughly 92% of them seen just once. The sequencing sample was made of PBMCs or T cells enriched from blood (not recorded which). The receptors were sampled from a woman aged 40-49 years who had been exposed to COVID-19.

The CDR3 protein is CASSSPDSGGYTF. CDR3 bases: TGTGCCAGCAGTTCCCCGGACAGTGGTGGCTACACCTTC. The genes are TRBV12-3 or TRBV12-4 and TRBJ1-2; D perhaps matches TRBD1 (6 bases). The CDR3 runs 13 residues. Trimming stripped 4 bases from V and 7 bases from J, with 13 bases between.

At least ten counts were recorded for this clone. The V and J genes are TRBV2 and TRBJ2-3, with 9 bases lining up with TRBD1. After removal of 5 bases from V and 5 bases from J, the junction contained 14 bases not matched to a gene. CDR1 and CDR2 (germline): SNHLY, FYNNEI. CDR3 length: 17 residues. DNA for the CDR3: TGTGCCAGCAGTCAAATGATTCGGACAGGGGTTGGAGATACGCAGTATTTT. Translating gives CASSQMIRTGVGDTQYF.

The rearrangement joins TRBV7-6 to TRBJ2-3; 7 bases line up with TRBD1. This CDR3 comprises 15 residues. V shed 1 base and J 1 base; nucleotides not matched to a gene: 2. CDR1 is SGHVS and CDR2 is FNYEAQ in the germline V gene. Written as DNA, the CDR3 is TGTGCCAGCAGCTTAGTAGGGGGCGGCACAGATACGCAGTATTTT. It encodes CASSLVGGGTDTQYF.

V and J are TRBV18 and TRBJ2-1, with TRBD2 matching over 7 bases. Germline values: CDR1 KGHSH, CDR2 LQKENI. The CDR3 covers 16 residues. Germline trimming cut 2 bases from V and 0 bases from J; bases unmatched to any gene: 4. CDR3 DNA sequence: TGTGCCAGCTCACCAAGCGGGGCTACCTCCTACAATGAGCAGTTCTTC. As protein: CASSPSGATSYNEQFF.

The chain employs TRBV7-9 and TRBJ2-4, with D possibly being TRBD1 (6 bases). The germline V gene encodes CDR1 SEHNR and CDR2 FQNEAQ (reference sequence). CDR3 length: 16 amino acids. Trimming took 1 base from V and 2 from J, leaving 12 bases between them. CDR3 residues: CASSLVQGMTKNIQYF. As DNA, the CDR3 is TGTGCCAGCAGCTTAGTCCAGGGGATGACCAAAAACATTCAGTACTTC.

The chain links TRBV10-1 to TRBJ2-1, with 7 positions matching TRBD1. Germline loops: CDR1 WNHNN, CDR2 SYGVQD (reference sequence). Unmatched junction bases numbered 5, after V lost 6 bases and J lost 9 bases. CDR3 length equals 12 residues. The CDR3 region is CASSEQGSEQFF. CDR3 nucleotides: TGCGCCAGCAGCGAACAGGGGTCTGAGCAGTTCTTC.

Details on this clone: This CDR3 is also generated by other DNA sequences in the sample. This rearrangement joins TRBV18 to TRBJ1-1; D is ambiguous. This CDR3 region has 13 residues. Trimming stripped 2 bases from V and 1 base from J, with 5 bases between. Germline V gene data show CDR1 as KGHSH and CDR2 as LQKENI. Written as DNA, the CDR3 is TGTGCCAGCTCACCAACGAGGAACACTGAAGCTTTCTTT. Amino acid sequence: CASSPTRNTEAFF.

The V and J genes are TRBV15 and TRBJ1-2; D gene unclear. The germline V gene has CDR1 LNHNV and CDR2 YYDKDF (reference sequence). The CDR3 has 14 residues. The ends were cut back, 0 bases at V and 8 bases at J, with 13 bases in the middle. CDR3 residues: CATSRERSMRGYTF. The CDR3 DNA reads TGTGCCACCAGCAGAGAGCGCAGTATGAGGGGCTACACCTTC.

V and J are TRBV30 and TRBJ2-6; D might be TRBD2 (5 bases). V was clipped by 1 base and J by 3 bases, with 10 bases between them. The length of the CDR3 is 15 residues. Germline V CDR1 and CDR2: GTSNPN, SVGIG (reference sequence). CDR3 nucleotide sequence: TGTGCCTGGAGTGGAGGGAACCTTGGGGCCAACGTCCTGACTTTC. Translating it yields CAWSGGNLGANVLTF.

The chain has TRBV9 and TRBJ2-1, with a tentative D call TRBD1 (5 bases). Germline loops: CDR1 SGDLS, CDR2 YYNGEE. The CDR3 loop spans 15 amino acids. Trimming took off 0 bases at V and 6 bases at J, with 13 bases between the two ends. In nucleotides, the CDR3 is TGTGCCAGCAGCGTAGCGGTGGGGCGGCCCAATGAGCAGTTCTTC. Its protein is CASSVAVGRPNEQFF.

The chain recombines TRBV6-5 with TRBJ2-1; no definite D call. Between the trimmed V and J ends, which lost 4 bases and 5 bases, there was a span of 12 bases. Germline V gene sequence: CDR1 MNHEY, CDR2 SVGAGI. The CDR3 is 14 amino acids. In nucleotides, the CDR3 is TGTGCCAGCAGTTGGAGTGGCCTCAACAATGAGCAGTTCTTC. Protein product: CASSWSGLNNEQFF.

The V gene is TRBV6-2 or TRBV6-3, the J gene TRBJ1-4, with D possibly TRBD1 on 6 matching bases. V lost 6 bases to trimming and J lost 4 bases, with 15 bases between them. CDR1 is MNHEY, CDR2 SVGEGT, per germline. The CDR3 covers 15 residues. The CDR3 region is CASSPRGQINEKLFF. DNA of the CDR3: TGTGCCAGCAGCCCGAGAGGACAGATTAATGAAAAACTGTTTTTT.

The chain couples TRBV7-3 to TRBJ2-3; 7 bases are a match to TRBD2. From germline, CDR1 is SGHTA and CDR2 FQGTGA. With 5 bases clipped from V and 0 bases from J, the junction kept 5 bases outside the gene matches. The CDR3 extends over 15 amino acids. CDR3 protein: CASSRSGTSTDTQYF. The CDR3 bases are TGTGCCAGCAGCCGGAGCGGGACTAGCACAGATACGCAGTATTTT.

The chain carries TRBV9 and TRBJ2-5, with TRBD2 identical over 9 bases. This CDR3 is 17 amino acids long. Trimming at V came to 0 bases and at J to 0 bases, leaving 6 bases not matched to a gene. Germline V CDR1 and CDR2: SGDLS, YYNGEE. The CDR3 region has the DNA TGTGCCAGCAGCGTAGCTGGAGCGGGGGGTTACCAAGAGACCCAGTACTTC. The encoded protein is CASSVAGAGGYQETQYF.

This clone is a singleton in its sample. The chain links TRBV7-9 to TRBJ2-1; tentatively, D is TRBD2 (5 bases). The CDR3 is 14 amino acids. Trimming left V 1 base short and J 12 bases short, with 16 bases between. The V gene's germline CDR1 is SEHNR and CDR2 FQNEAQ (reference sequence). The chain's CDR3 is CASSLGPPVEGQFF. The CDR3 nucleotides read TGTGCCAGCAGCTTAGGACCCCCGGTCGAGGGGCAGTTCTTC.

The V and J genes are TRBV19 and TRBJ2-5, with TRBD2 matching 8 bases. Germline CDR1 is LNHDA and CDR2 is SQIVND (reference sequence). J lost 7 bases, V lost 8 bases, and 9 bases had no gene match. This CDR3 has 13 residues. The CDR3 bases are TGTGCCAGTCAACTTAGCGGGGCGCGGACCCAGTACTTC. Protein: CASQLSGARTQYF.